Listed below are T cell receptor beta chains from one sample, sequenced in a study of blood T cell repertoires in COVID-19. Libraries were prepared by immunoSEQ multiplex PCR; TCRdb keeps only in-frame clonotypes and omits some of them. The data show 200,000 or so clones, just under 85% seen once. The sequencing input was peripheral blood. These TCRs come from a man in his fifties or sixties with COVID-19, enrolled during active disease. CDR3s include the opening cysteine and the closing phenylalanine or tryptophan. The D gene is left open where the match is weak. Only part of the rows carry a size: once, few, many, or a class if the clone is expanded.

d_gene	v_gene	abundance	j_gene	CDR3aa	CDR3nt
TRBD1	TRBV2	.	TRBJ1-5	CASSSTGGGQPQHF	TGTGCCAGCAGCAGCACAGGGGGCGGTCAGCCCCAGCATTTT
TRBD1	TRBV2	.	TRBJ1-5	CASSPNDGQGGQPQHF	TGTGCCAGCAGTCCTAACGATGGACAGGGAGGGCAGCCCCAGCATTTT
.	TRBV28	.	TRBJ1-2	CASSPYRAYGYTF	TGTGCCAGCAGTCCGTACAGAGCCTATGGCTACACCTTC
TRBD1	TRBV18	.	TRBJ1-2	CASSRGQGQGGYTF	TGTGCCAGCTCACGGGGACAGGGGCAAGGTGGCTACACCTTC
TRBD1	TRBV7-9	once	TRBJ1-2	CASSLPGQGVYGYTF	TGTGCCAGCAGCCTTCCGGGACAGGGTGTTTATGGCTACACCTTC
TRBD1	TRBV4-1	.	TRBJ2-7	CASSYGWGRDRGRYEQYF	TGCGCCAGCAGCTACGGTTGGGGTCGGGACAGGGGTCGTTACGAGCAGTACTTC
.	TRBV11-1	once	TRBJ1-1	CASSFNSRGTEAFF	TGTGCCAGCAGCTTTAACTCCAGGGGTACTGAAGCTTTCTTT
.	TRBV20-1	.	TRBJ1-5	CSASQAVNQPQHF	TGCAGTGCTAGTCAGGCAGTCAATCAGCCCCAGCATTTT
.	TRBV5-1	.	TRBJ1-5	CASSLEGGQPQHF	TGCGCCAGCAGCTTGGAGGGAGGTCAGCCCCAGCATTTT
.	TRBV9	.	TRBJ1-1	CASKAGTNTEAFF	TGTGCCAGCAAGGCAGGAACGAACACTGAAGCTTTCTTT
.	TRBV19	.	TRBJ1-2	CASSPGQGSYGYTF	TGTGCCAGTAGTCCCGGGCAGGGGTCCTATGGCTACACCTTC
TRBD2	TRBV19	.	TRBJ2-3	CASSKSRLAGGTDTQYF	TGTGCCAGTAGTAAATCCCGCCTAGCGGGGGGCACAGATACGCAGTATTTT
TRBD1	TRBV16	once	TRBJ1-4	CASSPRQGFDEKLFF	TGTGCCAGCAGCCCTCGACAGGGTTTTGATGAAAAACTGTTTTTT
TRBD2	TRBV6-5	.	TRBJ2-1	CASRTSGSGNEQFF	TGTGCCAGCAGGACTAGCGGGAGTGGAAATGAGCAGTTCTTC
.	TRBV19	.	TRBJ2-5	CASSISLLETQYF	TGTGCCAGTAGTATTAGTCTTTTGGAGACCCAGTACTTC
TRBD2	TRBV28	.	TRBJ2-3	CASSLSLTSGKEIDTQYF	TGTGCCAGCAGTTTATCCCTGACTAGCGGGAAAGAGATAGATACGCAGTATTTT
.	TRBV19	.	TRBJ1-1	CASSLTVNTEAFF	TGTGCCAGTAGCCTGACAGTTAACACTGAAGCTTTCTTT
.	TRBV4-2	.	TRBJ2-7	CASSQDLTSSSYEQYF	TGTGCCAGCAGCCAAGATTTAACTAGCAGCTCCTACGAGCAGTACTTC
TRBD1	TRBV5-4	once	TRBJ1-1	CASSLGGTGGFTEAFF	TGTGCCAGCAGCTTGGGCGGGACAGGGGGGTTCACTGAAGCTTTCTTT
TRBD1	TRBV19	.	TRBJ2-7	CASSLTGDEQYF	TGTGCCAGCAGCCTGACAGGGGACGAGCAGTACTTC